A selection of T cell receptor beta chains follows, all from one sample in a study of blood T cell repertoires in COVID-19. The repertoire was sequenced with immunoSEQ multiplex PCR; TCRdb's copy has only in-frame clones and lacks some. The profile shows 59,000 or so clones, 65% to 90% of them singletons. Input material: peripheral blood. The receptors come from a woman at least 80 years old with active or convalescent COVID-19. Each CDR3 is given with its conserved first and last residue. The order of the fields is D gene, J gene, V gene, clone size, CDR3 protein, CDR3 DNA. A D gene is named only where the DNA matches it firmly. Expanded clones are given a class, and other clones once, few, many or no size at all.

>-|TRBJ2-2|TRBV5-4|once
CASSLGRPTNTGELFF
TGTGCCAGCAGCTTGGGGAGACCAACGAACACCGGGGAGCTGTTTTTT
>TRBD2|TRBJ2-3|TRBV14|once
CASSQARLAVADTQYF
TGTGCCAGCAGCCAAGCACGGCTAGCGGTGGCAGATACGCAGTATTTT
>-|TRBJ2-3|TRBV7-9|-
CASSPEAANTQYF
TGTGCCAGCAGTCCTGAGGCGGCAAATACGCAGTATTTT
>-|TRBJ2-5|TRBV5-1|-
CASSLAGAVRQETQYF
TGCGCCAGCAGCTTGGCAGGGGCCGTACGGCAAGAGACCCAGTACTTC
>TRBD2|TRBJ2-5|TRBV7-9|-
CASSPSGGIQETQYF
TGTGCCAGCAGCCCTAGCGGGGGGATACAAGAGACCCAGTACTTC
>-|TRBJ1-5|TRBV3-1/TRBV3-2|once
CASSTTQGDQPQHF
TGTGCCAGCAGCACGACACAGGGAGATCAGCCCCAGCATTTT
>-|TRBJ1-4|TRBV6-5|-
CASSYYRSNEKLFF
TGTGCCAGCAGTTACTACAGGTCCAATGAAAAACTGTTTTTT
>-|TRBJ1-3|TRBV7-9|-
CASSPRTRNTIYF
TGTGCCAGCAGCCCTAGGACACGAAACACCATATATTTT
>-|TRBJ1-2|TRBV12-1|-
CASKFGGCRGGYTF
TGTGCCAGCAAGTTCGGAGGCTGCAGGGGTGGCTACACCTTC
>TRBD1|TRBJ1-1|TRBV19|-
CASSHGTGNTEAFF
TGTGCCAGTAGTCACGGGACAGGGAACACTGAAGCTTTCTTT
>TRBD2|TRBJ2-7|TRBV3-1/TRBV3-2|once
CASSQGARLAGVEQYF
TGTGCCAGCAGCCAAGGGGCTCGTCTAGCGGGGGTGGAGCAGTACTTC
>-|TRBJ2-5|TRBV5-4|-
CASSLDAGQETQYF
TGTGCCAGCAGCTTGGATGCAGGACAAGAGACCCAGTACTTC
>-|TRBJ1-2|TRBV28|once
CAADERGDTQNYGYTF
TGTGCCGCCGATGAGAGAGGGGACACCCAGAACTATGGCTACACCTTC
>-|TRBJ2-5|TRBV6-2/TRBV6-3|-
CASSYSASARETQYF
TGTGCCAGCAGTTATAGTGCTAGCGCTAGAGAGACCCAGTACTTC
>TRBD2|TRBJ2-7|TRBV9|-
CASSVATGGPIYEQYF
TGTGCCAGCAGCGTAGCTACGGGGGGGCCTATTTACGAGCAGTACTTC
>TRBD1|TRBJ1-2|TRBV18|-
CASSPPNRGDNYGYTF
TGTGCCAGCTCACCACCGAACAGGGGTGATAACTATGGCTACACCTTC
>-|TRBJ2-2|TRBV5-1|few
CASSPDRQPGELFF
TGCGCCAGCAGCCCGGACCGACAGCCCGGGGAGCTGTTTTTT
>-|TRBJ2-5|TRBV24-1|-
CATSDFRGEAETQYF
TGTGCCACCAGTGATTTTAGGGGTGAGGCAGAGACCCAGTACTTC
>-|TRBJ1-5|TRBV6-6|-
CASRRALGQPQHF
TGTGCCAGCAGGCGGGCATTAGGACAGCCCCAGCATTTT
>-|TRBJ1-2|TRBV4-3|-
CASSRGRSGYTF
TGCGCCAGCAGCCGAGGCCGATCGGGCTACACCTTC
>-|TRBJ1-6|TRBV28|few
CASSLQGLNSPLHF
TGTGCCAGCAGTTTACAGGGCCTGAATTCACCCCTCCACTTT
>-|TRBJ2-2|TRBV29-1|-
CSVEDGSGYTGELFF
TGCAGCGTTGAAGATGGGTCAGGATACACCGGGGAGCTGTTTTTT
>-|TRBJ1-6|TRBV6-6|-
CASSYLDGGDSPLHF
TGTGCCAGCAGTTATTTGGACGGGGGGGATTCACCCCTCCACTTT
>-|TRBJ2-1|TRBV7-2|few
CASSWEVGSAGEQFF
TGTGCCAGCAGCTGGGAGGTTGGATCGGCAGGTGAGCAGTTCTTC
>-|TRBJ1-3|TRBV19|-
CASSRGSGNTIYF
TGTGCCAGTAGTCGGGGATCCGGAAACACCATATATTTT
>-|TRBJ2-5|TRBV7-2|-
CASSPTPGETQYF
TGTGCCAGCAGCCCCACCCCGGGGGAGACCCAGTACTTC
>TRBD1|TRBJ1-5|TRBV7-8|-
CASSLEPGQGTQHF
TGTGCCAGCAGCTTAGAGCCGGGACAGGGGACCCAGCATTTT
>-|TRBJ2-6|TRBV5-6|-
CASSLETSALSGANVLTF
TGTGCCAGCAGCTTGGAGACAAGTGCCCTCTCTGGGGCCAACGTCCTGACTTTC
>TRBD1|TRBJ1-2|TRBV3-1/TRBV3-2|-
CASSLRDRGFYTF
TGTGCCAGCAGCCTCCGGGACAGGGGGTTCTACACCTTC
>TRBD1|TRBJ1-2|TRBV19|once
CASTHLLGGQGESGYTF
TGTGCCAGTACCCACCTGCTCGGGGGACAGGGCGAGTCTGGCTACACCTTC
>-|TRBJ1-1|TRBV13|-
CASSLAWQNTEAFF
TGTGCCAGCAGCTTAGCCTGGCAAAACACTGAAGCTTTCTTT
>-|TRBJ1-5|TRBV6-5|-
CASSSLGNQPQHF
TGTGCCAGCAGCTCCCTAGGAAATCAGCCCCAGCATTTT
>-|TRBJ2-5|TRBV2|many
CASTNSQETQYF
TGTGCCAGCACTAACAGCCAAGAGACCCAGTACTTC
>-|TRBJ2-1|TRBV6-2/TRBV6-3|-
CASSLSLRGSEQFF
TGTGCCAGCAGCCTATCGCTACGGGGTAGTGAGCAGTTCTTC
>TRBD2|TRBJ2-5|TRBV5-4|-
CASSLRIAGGPSGETQYF
TGTGCCAGCAGCCTCCGGATAGCGGGGGGTCCCTCCGGAGAGACCCAGTACTTC
>-|TRBJ1-5|TRBV7-2|-
CASSLAGGGIPANQPQHF
TGTGCCAGCAGCTTAGCGGGAGGGGGGATCCCAGCAAATCAGCCCCAGCATTTT
>TRBD1|TRBJ1-5|TRBV6-1|-
CASSADRGYSNQPQHF
TGTGCCAGCAGTGCTGACAGGGGCTATAGCAATCAGCCCCAGCATTTT
>TRBD2|TRBJ2-3|TRBV7-2|-
CASSSGLATDTQYF
TGTGCCAGCAGCTCCGGACTAGCGACAGATACGCAGTATTTT
>-|TRBJ1-3|TRBV7-9|-
CASSLAPRGNTIYF
TGTGCCAGCAGCTTAGCCCCGAGAGGAAACACCATATATTTT
>TRBD2|TRBJ2-7|TRBV6-5|once
CASSYSGGDLNYEQYF
TGTGCCAGCAGTTACTCGGGGGGGGATTTAAACTACGAGCAGTACTTC
>TRBD2|TRBJ2-1|TRBV29-1|-
CSVDLGLAYNEQFF
TGCAGCGTTGACCTGGGACTAGCCTACAATGAGCAGTTCTTC
>TRBD1|TRBJ2-1|TRBV7-2|-
CASRQTGTVSYNEQFF
TGTGCCAGCAGGCAAACCGGGACAGTCTCCTACAATGAGCAGTTCTTC
>TRBD1|TRBJ1-1|TRBV7-3|few
CASSEQGVGTEAFF
TGTGCCAGCAGCGAACAGGGGGTGGGCACTGAAGCTTTCTTT
>-|TRBJ2-5|TRBV7-6|-
CASSLSRQAQETQYF
TGTGCCAGCAGCTTATCACGACAGGCTCAAGAGACCCAGTACTTC
>-|TRBJ2-7|TRBV2|once
CASREDRNSYEQYF
TGTGCCAGCAGGGAGGACAGAAACTCCTACGAGCAGTACTTC
>TRBD1|TRBJ1-1|TRBV18|-
CASSPPSLTGREEAFF
TGTGCCAGCTCACCACCATCTTTGACAGGGAGAGAAGAAGCTTTCTTT
>TRBD1|TRBJ2-6|TRBV15|-
CATSMGTGVPSGANVLTF
TGTGCCACCAGCATGGGGACAGGGGTCCCCTCTGGGGCCAACGTCCTGACTTTC
>TRBD2|TRBJ2-5|TRBV7-2|few
CASSLGTSAYF
TGTGCCAGCAGCTTAGGGACTAGCGCGTACTTC
>-|TRBJ1-6|TRBV25-1|few
CASSGLLGSSPLHF
TGTGCCAGCAGTGGCCTTTTGGGTAGCTCACCCCTCCACTTT
>TRBD2|TRBJ2-3|TRBV11-3|-
CASSLGRLAGTDTQYF
TGTGCCAGCAGCTTAGGACGGCTAGCGGGCACAGATACGCAGTATTTT
>-|TRBJ2-7|TRBV7-2|-
CASSLEHGLARDEQYF
TGTGCCAGCAGCTTAGAGCACGGACTCGCCCGGGACGAGCAGTACTTC
>TRBD1|TRBJ2-1|TRBV27|-
CASSFLRTGVQEQFF
TGTGCCAGCAGTTTTTTGAGGACAGGGGTACAGGAGCAGTTCTTC